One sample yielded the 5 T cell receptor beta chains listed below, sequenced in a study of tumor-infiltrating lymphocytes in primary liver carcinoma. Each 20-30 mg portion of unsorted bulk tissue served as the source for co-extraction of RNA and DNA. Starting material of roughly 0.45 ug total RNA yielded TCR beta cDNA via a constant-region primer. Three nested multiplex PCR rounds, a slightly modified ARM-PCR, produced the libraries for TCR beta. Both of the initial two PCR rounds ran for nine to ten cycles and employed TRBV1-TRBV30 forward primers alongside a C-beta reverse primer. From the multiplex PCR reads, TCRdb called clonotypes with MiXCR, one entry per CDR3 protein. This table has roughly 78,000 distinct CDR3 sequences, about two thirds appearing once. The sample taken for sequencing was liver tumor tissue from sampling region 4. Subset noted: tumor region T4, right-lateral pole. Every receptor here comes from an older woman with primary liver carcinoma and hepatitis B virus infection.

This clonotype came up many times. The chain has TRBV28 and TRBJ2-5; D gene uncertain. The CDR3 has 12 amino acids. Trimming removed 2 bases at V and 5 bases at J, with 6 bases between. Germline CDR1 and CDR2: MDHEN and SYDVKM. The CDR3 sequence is CASSLMRETQYF. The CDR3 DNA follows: TGTGCCAGCAGTTTAATGAGGGAGACCCAGTACTTC.

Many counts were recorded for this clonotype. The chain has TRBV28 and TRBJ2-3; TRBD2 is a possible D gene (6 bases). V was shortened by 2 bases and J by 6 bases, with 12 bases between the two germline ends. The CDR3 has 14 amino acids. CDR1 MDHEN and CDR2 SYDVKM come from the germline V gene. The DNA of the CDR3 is TGTGCCAGCAGTTTAGCCGGGAGTGTGGATACGCAGTATTTT. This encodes CASSLAGSVDTQYF.

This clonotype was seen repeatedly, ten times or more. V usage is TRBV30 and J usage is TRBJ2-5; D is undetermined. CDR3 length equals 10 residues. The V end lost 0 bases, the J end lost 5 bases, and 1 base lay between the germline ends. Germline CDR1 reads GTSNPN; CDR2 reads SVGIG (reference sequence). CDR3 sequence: CAWSVETQYF. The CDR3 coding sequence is TGTGCCTGGAGTGTGGAGACCCAGTACTTC. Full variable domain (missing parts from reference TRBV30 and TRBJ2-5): SQTIHQWPATLVQPVGSPLSLECTVEGTSNPNLYWYRQAAGRGLQLLFYSVGIGQISSEVPQNLSASRPQDRQFILSSKKLLLSDSGFYLCAWSVETQYFGPGTRLLVL.

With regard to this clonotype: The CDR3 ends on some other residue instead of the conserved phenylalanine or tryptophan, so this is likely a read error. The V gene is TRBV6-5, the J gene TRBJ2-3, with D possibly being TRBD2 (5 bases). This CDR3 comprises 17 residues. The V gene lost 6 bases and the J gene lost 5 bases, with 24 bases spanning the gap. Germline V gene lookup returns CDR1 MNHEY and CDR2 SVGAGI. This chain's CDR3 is CASSRPGWSGEQDTQYI. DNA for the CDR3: TGTGCCAGCAGCCGCCCGGGGTGGAGCGGAGAACAAGATACGCAGTATATT.

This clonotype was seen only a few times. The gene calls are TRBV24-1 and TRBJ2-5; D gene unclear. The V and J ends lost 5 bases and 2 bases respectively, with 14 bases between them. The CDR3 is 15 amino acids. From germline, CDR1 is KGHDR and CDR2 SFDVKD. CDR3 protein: CATSVLSTDQETQYF. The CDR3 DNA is TGTGCCACCAGTGTCCTGAGCACAGATCAAGAGACCCAGTACTTC.